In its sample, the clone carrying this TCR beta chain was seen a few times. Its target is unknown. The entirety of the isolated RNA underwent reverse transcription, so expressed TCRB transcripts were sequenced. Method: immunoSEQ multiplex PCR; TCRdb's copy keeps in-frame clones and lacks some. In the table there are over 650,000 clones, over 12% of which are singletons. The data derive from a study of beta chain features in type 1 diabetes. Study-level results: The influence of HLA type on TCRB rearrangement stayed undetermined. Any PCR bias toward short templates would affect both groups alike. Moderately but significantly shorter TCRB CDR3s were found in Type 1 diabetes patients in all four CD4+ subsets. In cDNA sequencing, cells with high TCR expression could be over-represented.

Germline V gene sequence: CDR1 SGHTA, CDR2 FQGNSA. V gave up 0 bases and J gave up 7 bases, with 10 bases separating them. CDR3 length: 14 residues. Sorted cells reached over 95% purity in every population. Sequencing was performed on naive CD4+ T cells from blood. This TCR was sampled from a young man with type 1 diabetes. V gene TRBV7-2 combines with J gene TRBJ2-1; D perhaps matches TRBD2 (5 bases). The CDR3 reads CASSLARERNEQFF. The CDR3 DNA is TGTGCCAGCAGCTTAGCGCGTGAGCGGAATGAGCAGTTCTTC.